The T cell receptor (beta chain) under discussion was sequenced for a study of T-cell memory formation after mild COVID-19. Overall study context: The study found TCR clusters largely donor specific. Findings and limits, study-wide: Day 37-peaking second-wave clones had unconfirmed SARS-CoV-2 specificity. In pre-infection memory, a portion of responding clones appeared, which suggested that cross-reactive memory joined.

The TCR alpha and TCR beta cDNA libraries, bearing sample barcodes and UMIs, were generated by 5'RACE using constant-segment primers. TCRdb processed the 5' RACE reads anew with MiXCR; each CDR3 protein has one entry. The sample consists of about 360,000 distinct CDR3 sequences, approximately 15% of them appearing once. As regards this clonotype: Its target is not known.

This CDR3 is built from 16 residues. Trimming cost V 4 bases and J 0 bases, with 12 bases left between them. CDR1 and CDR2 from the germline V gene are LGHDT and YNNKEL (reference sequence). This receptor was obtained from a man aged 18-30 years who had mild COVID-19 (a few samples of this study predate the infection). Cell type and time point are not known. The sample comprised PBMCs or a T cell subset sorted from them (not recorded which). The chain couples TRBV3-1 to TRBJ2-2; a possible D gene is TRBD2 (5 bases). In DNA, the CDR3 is TGTGCCAGCAGCCCGCGTCGGAGGACGAACACCGGGGAGCTGTTTTTT. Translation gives CASSPRRRTNTGELFF.